This T cell receptor (beta chain) was sequenced during a study of response to subunit inactivated influenza vaccine. Study findings and constraints: Each seasonal influenza vaccination, the authors suggested, recruits few new T cells.

V lost 3 bases to trimming and J lost 0 bases, with 13 bases between them. This CDR3 is built from 16 residues. Note on this clonotype: Antigen: not known.

Each CDR3 protein is one row after TCRdb ran MiXCR on the RT-PCR reads. The sample lists hundreds of thousands of distinct CDR3 sequences, around 20% occurring once. The clonotype comes from a man between 50 and 75 years old who received an inactivated influenza vaccine. The chain carries TRBV12-3 or TRBV12-4 and TRBJ2-3; no definite D call. Sequences were derived from PBMCs from blood, sampled about 19 months after vaccination. CDR3 protein: CASSFSSRPSTDTQYF. CDR3 coding DNA: TGTGCCAGCAGTTTCAGTAGCCGTCCTAGCACAGATACGCAGTATTTT.